This T cell receptor (beta chain) is from a study of shared clonotypes between healthy human individuals. Turning to the study itself: Three plates were used per donor for CD4 naive, three for CD4 memory, two for CD8 naive and one for CD8 memory.

Germline V gene sequence: CDR1 SGHAT, CDR2 FQNNGV. V lost 5 bases, J lost 1 base, and 2 bases lay in between. There are 12 residues in the CDR3. CD45RO-negative CD8 cells positively selected for CCR7 made up the naive population, which excluded terminally differentiated effector memory CD45RA+ cells. Original analysis: For the immunoSEQ data, sequences were junction-only without quality scores, so filtering differed. Repertoires were generated with immunoSEQ multiplex PCR, while TCRdb's copy carries only in-frame clones and drops some. V, J and clone size were drawn from that table, and D and trimming were deduced from the DNA. The sample records around 700,000 clones, 90% to 95% being singletons.

Sequencing input: naive CD8+ T cells sorted from blood. This clonotype was sampled from a young man in good health. This chain links TRBV11-2 with TRBJ1-4; D gene unclear. The CDR3 here is CASSQTNEKLFF. The CDR3 DNA follows: TGTGCCAGCAGCCAAACTAATGAAAAACTGTTTTTT.